This entry describes one TCR beta chain. It was with random hexamers that about 0.45 to 1 ug RNA was reverse transcribed. In TCRdb, the immunoSEQ multiplex PCR reads were re-called with MiXCR into one record per CDR3 protein. The data hold 95,000 to 150,000 distinct CDR3 sequences, with about 95% observed a single time. Matching for age and sex applied to the controls, who were healthy donors. In contrast to the negatively isolated CD8+ and CD4+ T cells, TEMRA cells were FACS-enriched. This record comes from a study of CD8 T cells in Susac syndrome. V lost 3 bases to trimming and J lost 3 bases; unmatched junction nucleotides: 24. The CDR3 is 21 residues long. The germline V gene encodes CDR1 DFQATT and CDR2 SNEGSKA (reference sequence).

The specimen was CD4+ T cells from PBMCs. This sequence joins TRBV20-1 and TRBJ2-1; 9 nucleotides line up with TRBD2. This TCR was sampled from a human donor in good health. CDR3 amino acids: CSARGNRSSGARKFVYNEQFF. The CDR3 bases are TGCAGTGCTAGGGGAAACAGGTCTAGCGGGGCTAGGAAATTTGTCTACAATGAGCAGTTCTTC.